This TCR beta chain was identified during a study of PD-1 blockade in classical Hodgkin lymphoma (dated by TCRdb to about 2020). Regarding the complete study: Nivolumab dosing was 3 mg/kg intravenously every 2 weeks, continuing until either disease progression or unacceptable toxicity. The study used CyTOF and TCR beta sequencing to define a peripheral blood immune signature of response to PD-1 blockade in classical Hodgkin lymphoma. The paper's findings and limits, for the study overall: Only a single clinical trial cohort was studied, and what caused the repertoire differences, possibly disease activity or prior therapy, remained undefined. Baseline TCR diversity was reported to be lower in newly diagnosed patients than in healthy donors, and even lower in relapsed/refractory patients. CD4+ but not CD8+ TCR diversity rose significantly by C4D1 (p=0.0027 vs p=0.16), most apparent in complete responders (p=0.02). Among trial patients, those achieving complete response had baseline diversity similar to that of newly diagnosed patients, while diversity was significantly lower in partial responders and progressors. Lower diversity was observed in patients in whom nivolumab was started less than 1 year after ASCT, and these patients were excluded from later analyses so that confounding by immune reconstitution would be avoided.

The CDR3 runs 13 residues from the cysteine to the phenylalanine. Solely the CDR3 DNA is kept, with 39 bases framed from the first base. CDR1 MNHEY and CDR2 SMNVEV were looked up in the germline V gene (reference sequence). V is reduced by 6 bases and J by 6 bases, leaving a spacing of 12 bases between them. Regarding this clone: The clone's antigen remains unknown. Base qualities are not provided; no much larger clone lies one nucleotide away.

In the paper's terms, the time point label means: cycle 1 day 1 (C1D1), immediately before nivolumab initiation. Every trial patient had relapsed following autologous stem cell transplantation, and prior brentuximab vedotin exposure was what differed among cohorts A, B and C. CD4+ T cells were purified from thawed PBMCs by magnetic negative selection with a Miltenyi CD4+ T cell isolation kit. A total of around 59 patients with relapsed/refractory classical Hodgkin lymphoma made up the trial cohort, and each patient's best overall response was complete response, partial response or progressive disease. Single-agent nivolumab was administered to trial patients in the multi-cohort phase II CheckMate 205 trial. An independent review committee assessed best overall response using the 2007 International Working Group response criteria. PBMCs from the trial were collected at three points: immediately before nivolumab initiation (C1D1), and during therapy at cycle 2 day 1 and cycle 4 day 1. After peripheral blood was drawn into 8 mL Vacutainer Cell Preparation Tubes, PBMCs were isolated by centrifugation and then cryopreserved. Purified CD4+ and CD8+ fractions were prepared only for cases in which an additional PBMC sample was available. Magnetically labelled cells were removed on LS columns in a quadroMACS separator, and the flow-through was retained as the purified fraction.

Genomic DNA was isolated using the Qiagen DNeasy kit from unsorted PBMCs as well as from negatively selected CD4+ and CD8+ fractions. Amplification of TCR beta CDR3 regions was done by immunoSEQ multiplex PCR with primers that anneal to V and J segments. Amplification bias was minimized using a synthetic immune receptor repertoire, and residual bias was removed computationally after sequencing. In the authors' own workflow: Custom Python scripts were used to quantify repertoire diversity as the Shannon entropy index. Unsorted, CD4+ and CD8+ repertoires were analyzed separately, except for combined analyses in which CD4+ and CD8+ sequences were merged in silico. Clonal expansion was defined as at least a 2-fold frequency increase after treatment relative to C1D1, with a pseudocount of 0.5 for undetected baseline clones. Clones with 0 or 1 copy at C1D1 were classified as singleton clones, and clones with 2 or more copies were classified as non-singleton clones. Clones expanded in unsorted samples were annotated as CD4+, CD8+ or unknown by matching protein sequences in sorted samples from the same patient. Wilcoxon tests on paired samples were used to test diversity changes from C1D1 to C4D1. TCRdb limited this immuneACCESS table to in-frame rearrangements with V and J called. A share of clones is missing; checked studies link under half to unresolved V genes, and the rest is unexplained. V and J calls and clone size come straight from that table; D and trimming were deduced from the DNA. In all, the sample holds 30,000 to 35,000 clones, and over 75% of those were seen once. The ten most abundant clones make up around 0.21% of the sample.

This TCR was sampled from a human donor with classical Hodgkin lymphoma. The starting material was CD4+ T cells from blood, obtained at baseline. The sequence is built from TRBV27 and TRBJ2-4, with a tentative D gene TRBD2 over 6 matching bases. The CDR3 protein is CASRQSGGNIQYF. The sequenced DNA is TGTGCCAGCAGACAGTCCGGGGGAAACATTCAGTACTTC.